Listed below are T cell receptor beta chains from one sample, sequenced in a study of OX40 agonist ivuxolimab in advanced cancers. Profiling relied on immunoSEQ multiplex PCR, and the TCRdb table lists in-frame clones only, not all of them. This sample yields about 79,000 clones, of which 94% are seen a single time; 9.6% belongs to the top ten. The sample here was CD4+ or CD8+ T cells sorted from blood, taken in a trial of the OX40 agonist ivuxolimab. The receptors here all came from an adult with an advanced solid tumor such as melanoma, head and neck, liver or kidney cancer. Both conserved end residues are part of each CDR3. D genes are given only for firm matches. Clone size is given for some rows only: seen once, a few or many times, or a class if the clone is expanded.

cdr3_length | clone_size | j_call | v_call | d_call | cdr3_aa | cdr3_nt
15 | . | TRBJ2-1 | TRBV10-3 | TRBD2 | CAISDRAGGPDEQFF | TGTGCCATCAGTGATCGTGCGGGAGGGCCCGATGAGCAGTTCTTC
14 | . | TRBJ2-1 | TRBV27 | . | CASSLMAVYNEQFF | TGTGCCAGCAGTTTAATGGCAGTTTACAATGAGCAGTTCTTC
13 | . | TRBJ1-2 | TRBV2 | . | CASSESLEWGYTF | TGTGCCAGCAGTGAAAGCCTAGAGTGGGGCTACACCTTC
15 | once | TRBJ2-3 | TRBV4-1 | TRBD1 | CASSQVPGQGDTQYF | TGCGCCAGCAGCCAAGTCCCGGGACAGGGCGATACGCAGTATTTT
16 | . | TRBJ2-5 | TRBV14 | . | CASSHDQTEYQETQYF | TGTGCCAGCAGCCACGATCAGACAGAGTACCAAGAGACCCAGTACTTC
14 | once | TRBJ2-7 | TRBV6-5 | TRBD2 | CASRSGTSGIGQYF | TGTGCCAGCAGATCCGGGACTAGCGGGATCGGGCAGTACTTC
15 | . | TRBJ2-7 | TRBV1 | . | CTSSPRVAGPGEQYF | TGCACCAGCAGCCCCCGAGTAGCGGGGCCGGGGGAGCAGTACTTC
14 | . | TRBJ2-5 | TRBV29-1 | . | CSAALLSPQETQYF | TGCAGCGCGGCGCTTCTATCCCCACAAGAGACCCAGTACTTC
15 | . | TRBJ2-1 | TRBV13 | TRBD2 | CASSLGLADYNEQFF | TGTGCCAGCAGCCTGGGACTAGCGGACTACAATGAGCAGTTCTTC
12 | . | TRBJ1-2 | TRBV5-4 | . | CASSLKGEGYTF | TGTGCCAGCAGCTTAAAGGGGGAAGGCTACACCTTC
14 | . | TRBJ2-2 | TRBV28 | TRBD2 | CASRLAGFDGELFF | TGTGCCAGCAGACTAGCGGGATTCGACGGGGAGCTGTTTTTT
15 | . | TRBJ2-3 | TRBV28 | TRBD1 | CASRTRDRGPDTQYF | TGTGCCAGCAGGACTCGGGACAGGGGGCCAGATACGCAGTATTTT
15 | . | TRBJ1-2 | TRBV4-3 | . | CASSQDFGGLRGYTF | TGCGCCAGCAGCCAAGATTTCGGGGGGCTGAGGGGCTACACCTTC
14 | . | TRBJ2-7 | TRBV7-9 | TRBD1 | CASSKTGGTYEQYF | TGTGCCAGCAGCAAGACAGGGGGTACCTACGAGCAGTACTTC
13 | . | TRBJ2-2 | TRBV27 | . | CASMGTNTGELFF | TGTGCCAGCATGGGGACGAACACCGGGGAGCTGTTTTTT
15 | . | TRBJ2-7 | TRBV6-1 | TRBD1 | CASSPLTGSSYEQYF | TGTGCCAGCAGTCCCCTGACAGGGAGCTCCTACGAGCAGTACTTC
12 | . | TRBJ2-7 | TRBV5-1 | TRBD1 | CASSFSGGEQYF | TGCGCCAGCAGCTTTTCAGGGGGCGAGCAGTACTTC
11 | . | TRBJ2-1 | TRBV19 | . | CASREYNEQFF | TGTGCCAGTAGGGAATACAATGAGCAGTTCTTC
14 | . | TRBJ1-1 | TRBV4-3 | . | CASSRNQGNTEAFF | TGCGCCAGCAGCCGCAACCAGGGGAACACTGAAGCTTTCTTT
18 | . | TRBJ1-5 | TRBV6-4 | TRBD1 | CAIKIGTGGTGSNQPQHF | TGTGCCATCAAAATTGGGACAGGGGGTACCGGGAGCAATCAGCCCCAGCATTTT
12 | . | TRBJ2-2 | TRBV5-4 | . | CASSSYPGELFF | TGTGCCAGCAGCTCTTACCCCGGGGAGCTGTTTTTT
15 | . | TRBJ1-5 | TRBV4-3 | . | CASSQDRTDGQPQHF | TGCGCCAGCAGCCAAGATAGGACAGACGGTCAGCCCCAGCATTTT
14 | . | TRBJ2-1 | TRBV11-2 | . | CASSLGSSYNEQFF | TGTGCCAGCAGCTTAGGGAGCTCCTACAATGAGCAGTTCTTC
15 | once | TRBJ2-3 | TRBV4-1 | TRBD1 | CASSQETGGTDTQYF | TGCGCCAGCAGCCAAGAGACAGGGGGCACAGATACGCAGTATTTT
15 | . | TRBJ2-1 | TRBV4-3 | . | CASSQDRVGYNEQFF | TGCGCCAGCAGCCAAGACAGGGTGGGCTACAATGAGCAGTTCTTC
15 | . | TRBJ2-7 | TRBV2 | . | CASSAGHLTDYEQYF | TGTGCCAGCAGCGCCGGACATTTGACTGACTACGAGCAGTACTTC